These 8 T cell receptor beta chains were all obtained from the same sample, sequenced in a study of blood T cell repertoires in COVID-19. TCRdb's table, derived via immunoSEQ multiplex PCR, lists solely in-frame clones and lacks some. Of over 200,000 clones listed, approximately 86% are singletons. The sample comprised peripheral blood. These receptors were taken from a woman in her twenties or thirties who had recovered from COVID-19.

This clone was recorded once. This chain connects TRBV12-3 or TRBV12-4 to TRBJ2-1; D gene unclear. CDR3 size: 13 residues. Trimming stripped 1 base from V and 6 bases from J, with 7 bases between. The CDR3 here is CASSLGDFNEQFF. The CDR3 DNA follows: TGTGCCAGCAGTTTAGGCGACTTCAATGAGCAGTTCTTC.

The chain carries TRBV6-2 or TRBV6-3 and TRBJ1-1; no clear D. Germline CDR1 reads MNHEY; CDR2 reads SVGEGT. Trimming stripped 3 bases from V and 5 bases from J, with 13 bases between. This CDR3 has 14 residues. CDR3 nucleotide sequence: TGTGCCAGCAGTTATTCGGGGAGTTGGACTGAAGCTTTCTTT. Translating it yields CASSYSGSWTEAFF.

The chain has TRBV16 and TRBJ1-2, with D tentatively TRBD1 (5 bases). Per the germline V gene, CDR1 is KGHSY and CDR2 is FQNENV. The CDR3 extends over 15 amino acids. V lost 3 bases and J lost 9, with 20 bases in between. In DNA, the CDR3 is TGTGCCAGCAGCCATTTACCAGGGAATTCCCTAAGCTACACCTTC. Translation gives CASSHLPGNSLSYTF.

The V call is TRBV10-2, the J call TRBJ1-2; D gene uncertain. V lost 8 bases and J lost 2, with 12 bases in between. This CDR3 has 13 amino acids. Germline V gene sequence: CDR1 WSHSY, CDR2 SAAADI. The CDR3 DNA reads TGCGCCAGCGGTCGCGGCAGAAACTATGGCTACACCTTC. It is translated as CASGRGRNYGYTF.

The chain combines TRBV5-5 with TRBJ2-1; D is unclear. Trimming left V 1 base short and J 2 bases short, with 10 bases between. Germline-derived CDR1 and CDR2 are SGHKS and YYEKEE (reference sequence). The CDR3 is made up of 15 amino acids. This chain's CDR3 is CASSLTVETYNEQFF. In DNA form, the CDR3 reads TGTGCCAGCAGCTTGACGGTCGAAACCTACAATGAGCAGTTCTTC.

This chain links TRBV5-6 with TRBJ2-2, with 13 bases aligning to TRBD2. The J segment lost 2 bases and the V segment lost 3 bases, leaving 10 bases of the junction unmatched. The CDR3 is 19 amino acids. Per the germline V gene, CDR1 is SGHDT and CDR2 is YYEEEE. This CDR3 is CASSSPGLAGWFNTGELFF. In DNA, the CDR3 is TGTGCCAGCAGCTCACCGGGACTAGCGGGGTGGTTCAACACCGGGGAGCTGTTTTTT.

This chain connects TRBV9 to TRBJ1-4, with 8 bases that match TRBD1. CDR1 and CDR2 (germline): SGDLS, YYNGEE. This CDR3 has 18 amino acids. V gave up 0 bases and J gave up 3 bases; unmatched junction bases: 10. CDR3 protein: CASSVGVRLTGANEKLFF. CDR3 nucleotide sequence: TGTGCCAGCAGCGTAGGCGTTCGGCTGACAGGGGCTAATGAAAAACTGTTTTTT.

This clone was detected only a few times. The chain joins TRBV11-2 to TRBJ2-7; D may be TRBD2 (5 bases). CDR3 length: 12 amino acids. Germline CDR1 reads SGHAT; CDR2 reads FQNNGV. V was shortened by 5 bases and J by 4 bases, with 9 bases between the two germline ends. DNA for the CDR3: TGTGCCAGCAGCATGAGGGCATACGAGCAGTACTTC. Amino acids: CASSMRAYEQYF.